Sequencing of this T cell receptor beta chain was carried out in a study of technical replicates of blood from a handful of donors. At least ten counts were recorded for this clone. Profiled with immunoSEQ multiplex PCR; TCRdb holds only in-frame clones, not every one. The profile shows more than 55,000 clones, about 89% of them singletons. Sequencing input: PBMCs. This receptor was taken from a human donor in good health. Some clones in this sample may be carry-over from other donors' samples.

CDR3 protein: CASSLVDRGLGQPQHF. CDR3 in DNA: TGTGCCAGCAGCTTAGTGGACAGGGGGCTGGGGCAGCCCCAGCATTTT. The rearrangement uses TRBV7-8 and TRBJ1-5; 11 nucleotides line up with TRBD1. The germline CDR1 and CDR2 sequences are SGHVS and FQNEAQ. The CDR3 is 16 residues long. Trimming removed 1 base from V and 7 bases from J; junction bases left unmatched: 6.